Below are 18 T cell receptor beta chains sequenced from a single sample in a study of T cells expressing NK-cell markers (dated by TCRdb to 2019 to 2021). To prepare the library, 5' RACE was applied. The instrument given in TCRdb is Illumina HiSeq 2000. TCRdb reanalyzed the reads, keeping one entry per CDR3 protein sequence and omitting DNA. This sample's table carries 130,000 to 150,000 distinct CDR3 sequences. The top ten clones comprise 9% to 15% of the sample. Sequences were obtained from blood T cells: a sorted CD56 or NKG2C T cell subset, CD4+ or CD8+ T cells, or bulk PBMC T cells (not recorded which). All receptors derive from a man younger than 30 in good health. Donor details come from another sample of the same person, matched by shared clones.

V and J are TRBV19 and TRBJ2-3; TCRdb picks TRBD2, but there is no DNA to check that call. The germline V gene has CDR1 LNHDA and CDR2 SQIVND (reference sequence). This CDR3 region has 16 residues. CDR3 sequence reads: CASSIGGDSSTDTQYF.

The CDR3 region is CASSVLGRVHEQYF. V and J are TRBV27 and TRBJ2-7. CDR1 and CDR2 (germline): MNHEY, SMNVEV (reference sequence). This CDR3 spans 14 amino acids.

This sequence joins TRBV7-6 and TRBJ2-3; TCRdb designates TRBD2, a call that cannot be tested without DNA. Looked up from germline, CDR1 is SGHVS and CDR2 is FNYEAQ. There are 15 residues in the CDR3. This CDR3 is CASSAAGTVTDTQYF. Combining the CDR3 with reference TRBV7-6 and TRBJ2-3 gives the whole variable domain GAGVSQSPRYKVTKRGQDVALRCDPISGHVSLYWYRQALGQGPEFLTYFNYEAQQDKSGLPNDRFSAERPEGSISTLTIQRTEQRDSAMYRCASSAAGTVTDTQYFGPGTRLTVL.

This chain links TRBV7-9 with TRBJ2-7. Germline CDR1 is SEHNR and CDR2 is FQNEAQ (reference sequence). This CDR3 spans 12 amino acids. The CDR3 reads CASSLAVEEQYF.

The CDR3: CASTLGFEAFF. The V gene is TRBV13, the J gene TRBJ1-1; the D call of TRBD1 rests on TCRdb alone, since no DNA is present to check it. The germline V gene encodes CDR1 PRHDT and CDR2 FYEKMQ (reference sequence). CDR3 length equals 11 residues.

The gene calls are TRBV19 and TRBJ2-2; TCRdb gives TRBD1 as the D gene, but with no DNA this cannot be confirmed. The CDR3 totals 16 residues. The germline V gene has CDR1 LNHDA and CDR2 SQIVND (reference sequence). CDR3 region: CASSSLTVANTGELFF.

CDR3 amino acids: CASKASGSSDTQYF. The J gene is TRBJ2-3, the V gene TRBV2; TCRdb returns TRBD2, unconfirmable since there is no DNA. The CDR3 contains 14 residues. From germline, CDR1 is SNHLY and CDR2 FYNNEI.

The chain's CDR3 is CASGGQGQTEAFF. The genes are TRBV12-3 or TRBV12-4 and TRBJ1-1; as DNA is missing, the TRBD1 call by TCRdb cannot be tested. CDR3 length: 13 amino acids.

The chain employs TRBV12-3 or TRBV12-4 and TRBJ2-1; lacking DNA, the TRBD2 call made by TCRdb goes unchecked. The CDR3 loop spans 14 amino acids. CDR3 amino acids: CASSSGRAGNEQFF.

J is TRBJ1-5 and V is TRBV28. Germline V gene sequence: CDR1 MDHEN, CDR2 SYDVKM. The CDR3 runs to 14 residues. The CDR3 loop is CASSLAQGNQPQHF.

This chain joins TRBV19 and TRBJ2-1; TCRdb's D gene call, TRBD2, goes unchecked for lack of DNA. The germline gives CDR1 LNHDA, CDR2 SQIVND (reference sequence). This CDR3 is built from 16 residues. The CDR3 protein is CASSALALSSYNEQFF.

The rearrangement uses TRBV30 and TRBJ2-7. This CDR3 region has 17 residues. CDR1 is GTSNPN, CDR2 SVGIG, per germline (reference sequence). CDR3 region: CAWNFRIGSRSSYEQYF.

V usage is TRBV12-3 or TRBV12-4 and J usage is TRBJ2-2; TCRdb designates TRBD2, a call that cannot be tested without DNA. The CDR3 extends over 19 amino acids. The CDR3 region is CASSLGLAGGPYAGGELFF.

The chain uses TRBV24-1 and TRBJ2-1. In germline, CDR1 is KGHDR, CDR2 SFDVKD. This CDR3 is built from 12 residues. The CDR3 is CATSDLSERLFF.

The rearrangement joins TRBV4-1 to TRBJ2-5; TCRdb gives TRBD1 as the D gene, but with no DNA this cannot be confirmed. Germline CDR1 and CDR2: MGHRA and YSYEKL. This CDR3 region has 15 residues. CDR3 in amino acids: CASSPDRGLQETQYF.

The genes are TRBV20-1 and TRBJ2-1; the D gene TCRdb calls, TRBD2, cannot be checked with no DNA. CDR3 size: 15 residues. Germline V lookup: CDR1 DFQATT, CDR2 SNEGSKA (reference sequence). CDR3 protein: CSARGGTSGSGEQFF.

The CDR3 is CASSIQSTDTQYF. The gene calls are TRBV7-2 and TRBJ2-3. Germline CDR1 reads SGHTA; CDR2 reads FQGNSA. The CDR3 spans 13 residues.

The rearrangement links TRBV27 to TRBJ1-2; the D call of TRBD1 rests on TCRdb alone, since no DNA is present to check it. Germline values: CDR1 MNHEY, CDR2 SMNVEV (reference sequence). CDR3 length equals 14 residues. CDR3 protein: CASSGSGPRIGYTF.